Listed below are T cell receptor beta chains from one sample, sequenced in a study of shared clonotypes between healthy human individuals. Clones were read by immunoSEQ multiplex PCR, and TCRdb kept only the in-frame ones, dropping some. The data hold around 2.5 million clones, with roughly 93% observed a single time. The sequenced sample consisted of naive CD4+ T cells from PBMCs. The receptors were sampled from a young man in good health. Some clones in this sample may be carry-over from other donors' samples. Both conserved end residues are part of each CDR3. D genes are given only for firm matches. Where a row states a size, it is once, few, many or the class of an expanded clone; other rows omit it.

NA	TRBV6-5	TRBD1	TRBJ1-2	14	TGTGCCAGCAGTCGTAACAGGGGTCTCTATGGCTACACCTTC	CASSRNRGLYGYTF
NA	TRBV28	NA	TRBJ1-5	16	TGTGCCAGCAGTTCACACGGGGTCGGGATGATCCAGCCCCAGCATTTT	CASSSHGVGMIQPQHF
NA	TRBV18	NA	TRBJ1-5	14	TGTGCCAGCTCACCACCGGGAGGTCCTTGGCCCCAGCATTTT	CASSPPGGPWPQHF
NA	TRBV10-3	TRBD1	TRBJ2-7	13	TGTGCCATCAGACCGACAGGGGTAGGCGAGCAGTACTTC	CAIRPTGVGEQYF
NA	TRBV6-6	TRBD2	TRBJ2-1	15	TGTGCCAGCAGTTACGTAGTAGCGGGAAACAATGAGCAGTTCTTC	CASSYVVAGNNEQFF
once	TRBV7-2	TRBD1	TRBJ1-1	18	TGTGCCAGCAGCTTAGTAGCGGGACAGGTGGGCATGAACACTGAAGCTTTCTTT	CASSLVAGQVGMNTEAFF
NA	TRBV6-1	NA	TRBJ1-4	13	TGTGCCAGCAGCGGGCGCCTCGGTGAAAAACTGTTTTTT	CASSGRLGEKLFF
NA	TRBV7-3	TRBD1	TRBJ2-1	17	TGTGCCAGCAGCCCGACAGGGAACCAACTCCTATACAATGAGCAGTTCTTC	CASSPTGNQLLYNEQFF
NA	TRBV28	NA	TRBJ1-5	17	TGTGCCAGCAGTTTACTTCTTATACGGTCCGGCAATCAGCCCCAGCATTTT	CASSLLLIRSGNQPQHF
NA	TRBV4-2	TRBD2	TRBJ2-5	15	TGTGCCAGCAGCCAATCCCCTAGCGGCCAAGAGACCCAGTACTTC	CASSQSPSGQETQYF
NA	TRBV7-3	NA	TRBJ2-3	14	TGTGCCAGCAGCCCAGGTTCCCGCACAGATACGCAGTATTTT	CASSPGSRTDTQYF
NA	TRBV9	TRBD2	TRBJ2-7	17	TGTGCCAGCAGCGTCGCACCTAGCGGGAGGGCCACCTACGAGCAGTACTTC	CASSVAPSGRATYEQYF
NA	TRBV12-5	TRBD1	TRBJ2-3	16	TGTGCTAGTGGTTTGGGGACAGGGCGTATCACAGATACGCAGTATTTT	CASGLGTGRITDTQYF
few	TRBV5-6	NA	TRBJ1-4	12	TGTGCCAGCAGCTCAACTAATGAAAAACTGTTTTTT	CASSSTNEKLFF
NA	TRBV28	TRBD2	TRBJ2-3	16	TGTGCCAGCAGTTTGAGGCTAGCGGGATCGGTATATACGCAGTATTTT	CASSLRLAGSVYTQYF
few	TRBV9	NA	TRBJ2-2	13	TGTGCCAGCAGCGTAGTCGAATCCGGGGAGCTGTTTTTT	CASSVVESGELFF
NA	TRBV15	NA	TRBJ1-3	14	TGTGCCGCTTCGGGGGGGAGCTCTGGAAACACCATATATTTT	CAASGGSSGNTIYF
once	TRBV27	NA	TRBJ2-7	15	TGTGCCAGCAGTAGGGTATATACAGGGACGGGCGAGCAGTACTTC	CASSRVYTGTGEQYF
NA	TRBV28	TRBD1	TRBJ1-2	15	TGTGCCAGCAGTTTACCGGGACAGGGATTTTTGGGCTACACCTTC	CASSLPGQGFLGYTF
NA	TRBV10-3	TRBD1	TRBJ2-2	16	TGTGCCATCAGTCCTACAGGGGGATCGAACACCGGGGAGCTGTTTTTT	CAISPTGGSNTGELFF
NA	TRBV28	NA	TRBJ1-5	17	TGTGCCAGCAGCCCTTTGGGTCAGGGTGGGGGCAATCAGCCCCAGCATTTT	CASSPLGQGGGNQPQHF
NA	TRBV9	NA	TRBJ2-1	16	TGTGCCAGCAGCGTATCCAAGGAGAGCTCCTACAATGAGCAGTTCTTC	CASSVSKESSYNEQFF
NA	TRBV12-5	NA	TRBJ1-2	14	TGTGCTAGTGGCCCCCCCGGACAGTACTATGGCTACACCTTC	CASGPPGQYYGYTF
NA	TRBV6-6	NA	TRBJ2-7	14	TGTGCCAGCAGTTTGGGTAGGCGGGTCTACGAGCAGTACTTC	CASSLGRRVYEQYF
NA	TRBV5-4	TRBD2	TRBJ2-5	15	TGTGCCAGCAGCTTCGGACTAGCGGCAGTAGAGACCCAGTACTTC	CASSFGLAAVETQYF
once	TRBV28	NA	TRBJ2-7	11	TGTGCCAGCAGTTTATCAGACGAGCAGTACTTC	CASSLSDEQYF